One and the same sample provided the 32 T cell receptor beta chains below, sequenced in a study of T cell repertoires in cytomegalovirus infection. These receptors' antigens are unknown. TCRdb called the reads again in MiXCR, with one record for every CDR3 protein. The profile shows more than 110,000 distinct CDR3 sequences, approximately 30% of them singletons. The sequenced sample was CD8+ T cells from cultured PBMCs, obtained from culture after CMV antigen stimulation. The receptors shown here come from a human donor in good health (CMV status not recorded). Some clones in this sample may be carry-over from other donors' samples.

This clonotype came up a few times. The junction differs from germline at one of its ends, possibly a read error. The chain joins TRBV6-5 to TRBJ2-1; D gene unclear. Looked up from germline, CDR1 is MNHEY and CDR2 is SVGAGI. This CDR3 has 11 residues. The CDR3 loop reads CASSYSNAQFF. The CDR3 DNA is TGTGCCAGCAGTTACTCGAATGCGCAGTTCTTC.

This clonotype has a handful of counts. V is TRBV11-2 and J is TRBJ2-1; D gene uncertain. Germline loops: CDR1 SGHAT, CDR2 FQNNGV. V was trimmed by 0 bases and J by 5 bases, leaving 23 bases between them. The CDR3 has 19 amino acids. The DNA for the CDR3 is TGTGCCAGCAGCTTAGAGGTCCGCGGCTACCGGGTTCGGCACAATGAGCAGTTCTTC. Translation: CASSLEVRGYRVRHNEQFF.

This clonotype was observed a few times. The chain is built from TRBV5-6 and TRBJ2-1; possibly TRBD1 for D (6 bases). Germline V gene sequence: CDR1 SGHDT, CDR2 YYEEEE. The CDR3 has 13 residues. The V end lost 3 bases, the J end lost 5 bases, and 9 bases lay between the germline ends. CDR3 sequence reads: CASSSGQHNEQFF. Written as DNA, the CDR3 is TGTGCCAGCAGCTCCGGACAGCACAATGAGCAGTTCTTC.

This rearrangement joins TRBV11-2 to TRBJ2-1; 7 positions match TRBD2. The CDR3 runs to 15 residues. The V segment lost 0 bases and the J segment 4 bases; nucleotides outside the gene matches: 3. Germline V gene lookup returns CDR1 SGHAT and CDR2 FQNNGV. For the CDR3, the DNA is TGTGCCAGCAGCTTAGATTTCGGGGGGTACAATGAGCAGTTCTTC. This sequence encodes CASSLDFGGYNEQFF.

The chain is built from TRBV11-3 and TRBJ2-7; TRBD2 is a possible D gene (7 bases). Germline CDR1 SGHNT, CDR2 YENEEA. V shed 1 base and J shed 4 bases, with 11 bases lying between them. The CDR3 length is 14 residues. CDR3 DNA: TGTGCCAGCAGCTTAGCGGGGGGCGAGTACGAGCAGTACTTC. This translates into CASSLAGGEYEQYF. Supplemented by reference TRBV11-3 and TRBJ2-7, the full variable domain reads EAGVVQSPRYKIIEKKQPVAFWCNPISGHNTLYWYLQNLGQGPELLIRYENEEAVDDSQLPKDRFSAERLKGVDSTLKIQPAELGDSAVYLCASSLAGGEYEQYFGPGTRLTVT.

The rearrangement links TRBV27 to TRBJ2-7; 7 nucleotides match TRBD1. Per germline, CDR1 MNHEY and CDR2 SMNVEV (reference sequence). Trimming cost V 5 bases and J 3 bases; bases outside gene matches: 7. This CDR3 is built from 14 residues. This CDR3 is CASSRWTGDYEQYF. CDR3 DNA: TGTGCCAGCAGTCGCTGGACAGGAGACTACGAGCAGTACTTC.

This clonotype occurred a few times. The chain joins TRBV7-2 to TRBJ1-5, with 9 bases matching TRBD1. Germline V gene data show CDR1 as SGHTA and CDR2 as FQGNSA. CDR3 size: 15 residues. Trimming removed 5 bases from V and 6 bases from J; junction bases left unmatched: 8. The CDR3 region has the DNA TGTGCCAGCAGCCAAAGTGGGGACAGGGTTCAGCCCCAGCATTTT. This translates into CASSQSGDRVQPQHF.

The chain uses TRBV4-2 and TRBJ2-3; D possibly corresponds to TRBD2 (7 bases). The CDR3 extends over 16 amino acids. From germline, CDR1 is LGHNA and CDR2 YNFKEQ. Trimming stripped 0 bases from V and 2 bases from J, with 12 bases between. The CDR3 nucleotides read TGTGCCAGCAGCCAAGAGGGGGGGGCCTCCACAGATACGCAGTATTTT. Protein: CASSQEGGASTDTQYF.

The chain uses TRBV27 and TRBJ2-4; D gene uncertain. Germline V CDR1 and CDR2: MNHEY, SMNVEV (reference sequence). Trimming took off 5 bases at V and 9 bases at J, with 8 bases between the two ends. The CDR3 sequence is 11 residues long. DNA for the CDR3: TGTGCCAGCAGTACGGTCGGCATTCAGTACTTC. Translating it yields CASSTVGIQYF.

This clonotype was detected a few times. The chain has TRBV7-9 and TRBJ1-3, with D unresolved. V lost 11 bases to trimming and J lost 0 bases, with 20 bases between them. Germline-derived CDR1 and CDR2 are SEHNR and FQNEAQ (reference sequence). There are 16 residues in the CDR3. The CDR3 spells CASFQLQASSGNTIYF. CDR3 coding DNA: TGTGCCTCGTTCCAACTGCAGGCTAGCTCTGGAAACACCATATATTTT.

The chain employs TRBV27 and TRBJ2-7; 8 bases are shared with TRBD1. The CDR3 spans 16 residues. Germline V gene data show CDR1 as MNHEY and CDR2 as SMNVEV (reference sequence). J lost 5 bases, V lost 6 bases, and 15 bases had no gene match. The CDR3 DNA sequence: TGTGCCAGCAGCCCCCCCTATGGGACAGGAGTCGACGAGCAGTACTTC. Amino acids: CASSPPYGTGVDEQYF.

The V gene is TRBV13, the J gene TRBJ1-2; weak D call: TRBD1 (5 bases). The germline gives CDR1 PRHDT, CDR2 FYEKMQ (reference sequence). The CDR3 has 14 residues. Trimming took off 1 base at V and 4 bases at J, with 10 bases between the two ends. The CDR3 DNA follows: TGTGCCAGCAGCTTAGCAGAAAGGGGCTATGGCTACACCTTC. It is translated as CASSLAERGYGYTF.

The chain uses TRBV19 and TRBJ2-1; D not certain. The CDR3 extends over 13 amino acids. V lost 0 bases and J 2 bases, leaving 2 bases between the germline ends. Germline V gene data show CDR1 as LNHDA and CDR2 as SQIVND (reference sequence). CDR3 amino acids: CASSIEAYNEQFF. The DNA of the CDR3 is TGTGCCAGTAGTATAGAAGCCTACAATGAGCAGTTCTTC.

This clonotype was counted between two and nine times. The gene calls are TRBV7-8 and TRBJ2-1; tentatively, D is TRBD1 (5 bases). Per the germline V gene, CDR1 is SGHVS and CDR2 is FQNEAQ. The CDR3 extends over 13 amino acids. Trimming took 4 bases from V and 8 from J, leaving 12 bases between them. CDR3 protein: CASSSRAADEQFF. The CDR3 nucleotides read TGTGCCAGCAGCTCCAGGGCGGCGGATGAGCAGTTCTTC.

The chain is built from TRBV19 and TRBJ2-1, with D perhaps TRBD1 or TRBD2 (5 bases each). The CDR3 totals 10 residues. V was pared by 6 bases and J by 12 bases, with 9 bases between. Per germline, CDR1 LNHDA and CDR2 SQIVND (reference sequence). The chain's CDR3 is CASRGTSQFF. Here the CDR3 DNA reads TGTGCCAGTAGAGGGACCTCGCAGTTCTTC. The entire variable domain, with the rest obtained from reference TRBV19 and TRBJ2-1, is as follows: DGGITQSPKYLFRKEGQNVTLSCEQNLNHDAMYWYRQDPGQGLRLIYYSQIVNDFQKGDIAEGYSVSREKKESFPLTVTSAQKNPTAFYLCASRGTSQFFGPGTRLTVL.

This rearrangement joins TRBV27 to TRBJ2-5, with 11 nucleotides matching TRBD1. CDR3 length: 15 amino acids. The germline V gene has CDR1 MNHEY and CDR2 SMNVEV (reference sequence). Unmatched junction bases numbered 5, after V lost 3 bases and J lost 5 bases. CDR3 region: CASSFTGTGGETQYF. DNA of the CDR3: TGTGCCAGCAGTTTTACCGGGACAGGGGGTGAGACCCAGTACTTC.

The gene calls are TRBV3-1 and TRBJ1-1, with D uncertain. V lost 1 base to trimming and J lost 0 bases, with 3 bases between them. Germline lookup yields CDR1 LGHDT and CDR2 YNNKEL (reference sequence). The CDR3 has 13 residues. DNA for the CDR3: TGTGCCAGCAGCCAAGTGGTGAACACTGAAGCTTTCTTT. It specifies CASSQVVNTEAFF.

J is TRBJ1-1 and V is TRBV19, with D maybe TRBD1 (5 bases). V was clipped by 1 base and J by 2 bases, with 8 bases between them. The CDR3 consists of 14 residues. CDR1 LNHDA and CDR2 SQIVND come from the germline V gene (reference sequence). CDR3 nucleotides: TGTGCCAGTAGTATAGGACAGATAAACACTGAAGCTTTCTTT. Its protein is CASSIGQINTEAFF.

CDR3 amino acids: CASRTGLAASYEQYF. The CDR3 DNA sequence: TGTGCCAGCAGAACGGGACTAGCGGCCTCCTACGAGCAGTACTTC. V usage is TRBV2 and J usage is TRBJ2-7, with 11 bases lining up with TRBD2. The germline V gene encodes CDR1 SNHLY and CDR2 FYNNEI. This CDR3 contains 15 residues. The J segment lost 0 bases and the V segment lost 6 bases, leaving 4 bases of the junction unmatched. Based on the CDR3 plus reference TRBV2 and TRBJ2-7, the full variable domain is EPEVTQTPSHQVTQMGQEVILRCVPISNHLYFYWYRQILGQKVEFLVSFYNNEISEKSEIFDDQFSVERPDGSNFTLKIRSTKLEDSAMYFCASRTGLAASYEQYFGPGTRLTVT.

This chain connects TRBV7-4 to TRBJ2-7; no clear D. V lost 0 bases and J 6 bases, leaving 6 bases between the germline ends. Germline lookup yields CDR1 SGHVT and CDR2 SQSDAQ. The CDR3 spans 12 residues. The CDR3 sequence is CASSLALSEQYF. CDR3 DNA: TGTGCCAGCAGCTTAGCGCTTAGCGAGCAGTACTTC.

The V and J genes are TRBV5-5 and TRBJ2-1; either TRBD1 or TRBD2 may fit D (5 bases each). This CDR3 is built from 12 residues. Trimming took off 3 bases at V and 5 bases at J, with 6 bases between the two ends. In germline, CDR1 is SGHKS, CDR2 YYEKEE (reference sequence). The DNA of the CDR3 is TGTGCCAGCAGCTGGGGACACAATGAGCAGTTCTTC. Protein: CASSWGHNEQFF.

CDR3: CASSPLSFPYSTDTQYF. CDR3 DNA sequence: TGTGCCAGTAGTCCCCTCTCCTTCCCCTATAGCACAGATACGCAGTATTTT. The chain joins TRBV19 to TRBJ2-3; D is ambiguous. V lost 5 bases, J lost 0 bases, and 18 bases lay in between. CDR3 length: 17 residues. Germline V CDR1 and CDR2: LNHDA, SQIVND (reference sequence).

At least ten counts were recorded for this clonotype. The chain recombines TRBV7-2 with TRBJ2-5, with a weak D call TRBD1 (6 bases). In germline, CDR1 is SGHTA, CDR2 FQGNSA. V lost 1 base, J lost 5 bases, and 8 bases lay in between. The CDR3 has 13 amino acids. CDR3 residues: CASSLGRGETQYF. Written as DNA, the CDR3 is TGTGCCAGCAGCTTAGGCAGGGGTGAGACCCAGTACTTC.

This clonotype was picked up a small number of times. This sequence joins TRBV12-3 or TRBV12-4 and TRBJ2-5; 10 positions match TRBD1. The V gene end was trimmed by 6 bases and the J gene end by 4 bases; junction bases not matched to a gene: 8. The length of the CDR3 is 15 residues. In nucleotides, the CDR3 is TGTGCCAGCAGAGGGACAGGGGATGTTCCAGAGACCCAGTACTTC. It yields the protein CASRGTGDVPETQYF.

The chain has TRBV13 and TRBJ1-1; D possibly corresponds to TRBD1 (5 bases). CDR3 length: 16 residues. Germline V gives CDR1 PRHDT, CDR2 FYEKMQ (reference sequence). V lost 5 bases and J 1 base, leaving 17 bases between the germline ends. The chain's CDR3 is CASSDQRGRSNTEAFF. The CDR3 nucleotides are TGTGCCAGCAGCGACCAACGGGGGAGGTCGAACACTGAAGCTTTCTTT.

The chain combines TRBV29-1 with TRBJ2-4; possibly TRBD1 or TRBD2 for D (5 bases each). V was pared by 7 bases and J by 0 bases, with 13 bases between. Germline CDR1 and CDR2: SQVTM and ANQGSEA. CDR3 length equals 14 residues. CDR3 in amino acids: CSARSGTAKNIQYF. In DNA, the CDR3 is TGCAGCGCTCGATCCGGGACAGCCAAAAACATTCAGTACTTC.

This clonotype was seen ten or more times. The rearrangement uses TRBV19 and TRBJ2-3; unclear D gene. Germline CDR1 and CDR2: LNHDA and SQIVND (reference sequence). The CDR3 is 20 amino acids. Trimming left V 6 bases short and J 0 bases short, with 28 bases between. CDR3 in DNA: TGTGCCAGTAGCAACCTTGAGACTCGCGACCGATTGGCTAGCACAGATACGCAGTATTTT. The encoded protein is CASSNLETRDRLASTDTQYF.

Comment on this clonotype: The conserved final phenylalanine or tryptophan is absent from the CDR3, which likely points to a read error. The chain employs TRBV28 and TRBJ1-2; 7 bases map to TRBD1. The trim removed 5 bases at V and 4 bases at J, leaving 7 bases unmatched. This CDR3 is built from 14 residues. The germline CDR1 and CDR2 sequences are MDHEN and SYDVKM. The CDR3 DNA sequence: TGTGCCAGCAGTAAGACAGGGCCCTCCTATGGCTACACCCTC. Its protein product is CASSKTGPSYGYTL.

A few counts support this clonotype. The chain links TRBV7-9 to TRBJ2-5; 7 nucleotides agree with TRBD1. The CDR3 has 14 residues. Germline V gene sequence: CDR1 SEHNR, CDR2 FQNEAQ (reference sequence). With V trimmed by 5 bases and J by 2 bases, 5 bases remained unmatched. The CDR3 here is CASSRTDRQETQYF. The CDR3 coding sequence is TGTGCCAGCAGCCGAACGGACAGGCAAGAGACCCAGTACTTC.

V usage is TRBV24-1 and J usage is TRBJ2-3; possibly TRBD1 for D (5 bases). Germline V lookup: CDR1 KGHDR, CDR2 SFDVKD. This CDR3 is 13 amino acids long. Trimming stripped 2 bases from V and 6 bases from J, with 8 bases between. The CDR3 bases are TGTGCCACCAGTGATTCCAGGGTGGATACGCAGTATTTT. Protein product: CATSDSRVDTQYF.

V gene TRBV28 combines with J gene TRBJ2-1; D possibly corresponds to TRBD1 (5 bases). Trimming pared 7 bases from V and 0 bases from J, leaving 13 bases between. Germline V gives CDR1 MDHEN, CDR2 SYDVKM. This CDR3 is 15 amino acids long. In nucleotides, the CDR3 is TGTGCCAGCACCCGTCTAGACAGCTCCTACAATGAGCAGTTCTTC. It encodes CASTRLDSSYNEQFF.

The chain couples TRBV7-9 to TRBJ2-1; the D gene is possibly TRBD2 (5 bases). This CDR3 is built from 15 residues. Germline CDR1 and CDR2: SEHNR and FQNEAQ (reference sequence). Trimming took off 4 bases at V and 5 bases at J, with 15 bases between the two ends. DNA for the CDR3: TGTGCCAGCAGCTCACGAGGGCATAGGGACAATGAGCAGTTCTTC. It yields the protein CASSSRGHRDNEQFF.